The rows below give T cell receptor beta chains drawn from one sample of a study of shared clonotypes between healthy human individuals. Clones were sequenced by immunoSEQ multiplex PCR, and TCRdb holds only the in-frame ones, with some missing. The data contain roughly 1,000,000 clones, about 84% of them singletons. Specimen: memory CD4+ T cells from PBMCs. The receptors shown here come from a man between 18 and 29 years old in good health. Some clones in this sample may be carry-over from other donors' samples. Both conserved end residues are part of each CDR3.

TRBV7-9	TRBJ1-1	CASSLETGGNTEAFF
TRBV11-2	TRBJ2-5	CASSFRGSGETQYF
TRBV6-6	TRBJ2-3	CASSKQGASTDTQYF
TRBV6-5	TRBJ2-7	CASSYSTGGGYEQYF
TRBV6-1	TRBJ1-5	CASRGTGNQPQHF
TRBV5-1	TRBJ2-5	CASSLAGTEETQYF
TRBV6-6	TRBJ1-2	CASTVGANYGYTF
TRBV6-1	TRBJ2-5	CASSENRYRAETQYF
TRBV5-1	TRBJ2-1	CASSLSAGGPLEQFF
TRBV6-1	TRBJ1-2	CASNEGGQGLTNYGYTF
TRBV7-2	TRBJ2-1	CASSLMLPESGSQFF
TRBV29-1	TRBJ2-3	CSVDSGTDTQYF
TRBV15	TRBJ1-3	CATSRDWARLAGNTIYF
TRBV5-1	TRBJ2-1	CASSSTAGLAGGDHNEQFF
TRBV28	TRBJ2-7	CASSPGGDYEQYF
TRBV6-5	TRBJ2-7	CASRRTSGNYEQYF
TRBV5-1	TRBJ1-1	CASSFAVGTEAFF